The rows below give T cell receptor beta chains drawn from one sample of a study of long-term antiretroviral therapy in people with HIV. Repertoires were generated with immunoSEQ multiplex PCR, while TCRdb's copy carries only in-frame clones and drops some. The table lists some 24,000 clones, roughly 86% of them singletons. The input for sequencing was unsorted PBMCs, taken 1.8 years before starting antiretroviral therapy. These receptors came from a man aged 50-59 years with HIV. The CDR3 runs from the conserved cysteine through the conserved F or W. The D gene is left open where the match is weak. Clone size is shown for a subset of rows, as once, few, many or a class of expanded clone.

clone_size,j_call,cdr3_length,d_call,v_call,cdr3_nt,cdr3_aa
.,TRBJ1-5,14,.,TRBV7-8,TGTGCCAGCAGCTTAGCTATCGGGAATCAGCCCCAGCATTTT,CASSLAIGNQPQHF
once,TRBJ2-6,16,.,TRBV7-2,TGTGCCAGCACGGGGTGGGGTAGCTCTGGGGCCAACGTCCTGACTTTC,CASTGWGSSGANVLTF
once,TRBJ1-5,15,TRBD1,TRBV28,TGTGCCAGCAGTTCGGGGACAGGGATGTACCAGCCCCAGCATTTT,CASSSGTGMYQPQHF
.,TRBJ2-7,13,.,TRBV29-1,TGCAGCGTTGAAGGGGCAGGGGCGTCAGAGCAGTACTTC,CSVEGAGASEQYF
.,TRBJ2-5,15,.,TRBV7-9,TGTGCCAGCAGCTTAATGGGGTCTCGAGGGGAGACCCAGTACTTC,CASSLMGSRGETQYF
few,TRBJ1-3,14,.,TRBV7-9,TGTGCCAGCAGCTTTGCAGGGGTTGGGGACACCATATATTTT,CASSFAGVGDTIYF
.,TRBJ2-3,13,.,TRBV29-1,TGCAGCGTTTGGGGTCTTACCGCAGATACGCAGTATTTT,CSVWGLTADTQYF
.,TRBJ1-2,14,.,TRBV7-8,TGTGCCAGCAGCTTAGCTGGGAAGAGGGATGGCTACACCTTC,CASSLAGKRDGYTF
.,TRBJ2-5,19,.,TRBV15,TGTGCCACCAGCAGAGATAGATCTGGAAGGGGGGCCTTCCAAGAGACCCAGTACTTC,CATSRDRSGRGAFQETQYF
once,TRBJ2-3,18,TRBD1,TRBV5-1,TGCGCCAGCAGCTTAGGGGGACAGTATGAGCTCAGCACAGATACGCAGTATTTT,CASSLGGQYELSTDTQYF
.,TRBJ2-3,14,.,TRBV5-1,TGCGCCAGCAGCATCAATCTTAATCAAGATACGCAGTATTTT,CASSINLNQDTQYF
.,TRBJ2-5,14,.,TRBV7-9,TGTGCCAGCCCCCCCGCTCTAGCCGGAGAGACCCAGTACTTC,CASPPALAGETQYF
.,TRBJ1-2,16,TRBD1,TRBV18,TGTGCCAGCTTCACCCGGGACAGGGACGCTAACTATGGCTACACCTTC,CASFTRDRDANYGYTF
.,TRBJ1-1,15,TRBD1,TRBV5-5,TGTGCCAGCAGCTTGGTTGCAGGGGGGGACACTGAAGCTTTCTTT,CASSLVAGGDTEAFF
.,TRBJ1-3,15,.,TRBV5-1,TGCGCCAGCAGCTTGACCCAGAACTCGGGAAACACCATATATTTT,CASSLTQNSGNTIYF
.,TRBJ2-2,14,.,TRBV7-3,TGTGCCAGCAGCTTAATGGGCGGGTCCGGGGAGCTGTTTTTT,CASSLMGGSGELFF
.,TRBJ2-7,18,TRBD1,TRBV5-1,TGCGCCAGCAGCAGGCAGGGGGCAGGAGGGGACAGACCCTACGAGCAGTACTTC,CASSRQGAGGDRPYEQYF
few,TRBJ1-2,14,.,TRBV2,TGTGCCAGGCAATTCTTAGGGCAAAGCTATGGCTACACCTTC,CARQFLGQSYGYTF
.,TRBJ2-5,14,.,TRBV10-1,TGCGCCAGCAGTGAGTGGGACCTTCAAGAGACCCAGTACTTC,CASSEWDLQETQYF
.,TRBJ2-7,16,.,TRBV7-8,TGTGCCAGCAGCTCTCCTAAAGGGGGTACCGGTTACGAGCAGTACTTC,CASSSPKGGTGYEQYF
.,TRBJ2-3,14,TRBD1,TRBV5-1,TGCGCCAGCAGCATTGGACAGGGCACAGATACGCAGTATTTT,CASSIGQGTDTQYF
.,TRBJ2-2,16,.,TRBV5-1,TGCGCCAGCAGCTTGGTATCCGGTAGGAACACCGGGGAGCTGTTTTTT,CASSLVSGRNTGELFF
.,TRBJ2-5,15,.,TRBV7-9,TGTGCCAGCAGCTTAGAAGATTGGTACCAAGAGACCCAGTACTTC,CASSLEDWYQETQYF
.,TRBJ1-3,14,.,TRBV5-5,TGTGCCAGCAGCTTACCCGTCTCTGGAAACACCATATATTTT,CASSLPVSGNTIYF
.,TRBJ1-4,15,.,TRBV5-1,TGCGCCAGCAGCTTGGTGGGTCCGGCTAATGAAAAACTGTTTTTT,CASSLVGPANEKLFF
.,TRBJ2-2,13,TRBD2,TRBV6-4,TGTGCCAGCAGGCTAGCGGGTACCGGGGAGCTGTTTTTT,CASRLAGTGELFF
.,TRBJ1-5,15,.,TRBV6-5,TGTGCCAGCAGTTACTCTCAGGGGCGAGGGCAGCCCCAGCATTTT,CASSYSQGRGQPQHF
.,TRBJ2-7,15,.,TRBV5-5,TGTGCCAGCAGCTTGGAGGACAGAATAACCTACGAGCAGTACTTC,CASSLEDRITYEQYF
.,TRBJ1-3,14,.,TRBV30,TGTGCCTGGAGGGTCCTTAACTCTGGAAACACCATATATTTT,CAWRVLNSGNTIYF
.,TRBJ2-3,17,.,TRBV27,TGTGCCAGCAGTTCTCTAACCGGCGGGGTAGGCACAGATACGCAGTATTTT,CASSSLTGGVGTDTQYF
.,TRBJ1-2,14,.,TRBV11-2,TGTGCCAGCAGCCGCGACCCAGGGAACTATGGCTACACCTTC,CASSRDPGNYGYTF
.,TRBJ1-5,14,.,TRBV11-2,TGTGCCAGCAGCTTAGAGCCTCTGGGTCAGCCCCAGCATTTT,CASSLEPLGQPQHF
.,TRBJ2-6,16,TRBD1,TRBV5-1,TGCGCCAGCAGCGCAAACACAGGGGTCGGGGCCAACGTCCTGACTTTC,CASSANTGVGANVLTF
.,TRBJ1-2,14,.,TRBV5-8,TGTGCCAGCAGCTTTAACGTCGATTTAGGTGGCTACACCTTC,CASSFNVDLGGYTF
once,TRBJ1-1,14,TRBD1,TRBV5-4,TGTGCCAGCAGCTTGTGGGACAGGGACGCTGAAGCTTTCTTT,CASSLWDRDAEAFF
.,TRBJ1-1,15,.,TRBV5-4,TGTGCCAGCAGCCCCCGGGGCCCCTCGGACACTGAAGCTTTCTTT,CASSPRGPSDTEAFF
.,TRBJ2-6,17,.,TRBV5-1,TGCGCCAGCAGCTTATCTCGGGGTTTATCTGGGGCCAACGTCCTGACTTTC,CASSLSRGLSGANVLTF
.,TRBJ2-3,15,TRBD1,TRBV2,TGTGCCAGCAGCGAGGGACAGGGCGGAACAGATACGCAGTATTTT,CASSEGQGGTDTQYF
.,TRBJ2-3,14,.,TRBV19,TGTGCCAGTAGTATCGCCGGGACGCCTAATACGCAGTATTTT,CASSIAGTPNTQYF
.,TRBJ2-7,16,TRBD2,TRBV7-3,TGTGCCAGCAGCCCCTCGCCGGGACTAGCGGTCTACGAGCAGTACTTC,CASSPSPGLAVYEQYF
.,TRBJ1-1,13,.,TRBV30,TGTGCCTGGAGTGCAAACAGGGCCACTGAAGCTTTCTTT,CAWSANRATEAFF
.,TRBJ2-7,12,.,TRBV12-5,TGTGCTAGTGGTTTGCATAGCTACGAGCAGTACTTC,CASGLHSYEQYF